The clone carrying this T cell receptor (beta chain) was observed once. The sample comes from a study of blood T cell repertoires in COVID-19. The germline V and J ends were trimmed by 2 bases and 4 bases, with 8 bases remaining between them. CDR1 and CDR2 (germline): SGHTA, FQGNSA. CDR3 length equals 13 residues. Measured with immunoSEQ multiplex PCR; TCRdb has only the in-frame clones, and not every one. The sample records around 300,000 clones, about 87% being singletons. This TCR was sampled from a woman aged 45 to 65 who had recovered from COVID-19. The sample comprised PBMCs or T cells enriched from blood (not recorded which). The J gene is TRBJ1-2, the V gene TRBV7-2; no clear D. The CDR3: CASSLSVLYGYTF. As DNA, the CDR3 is TGTGCCAGCAGCTTATCGGTCCTCTATGGCTACACCTTC.